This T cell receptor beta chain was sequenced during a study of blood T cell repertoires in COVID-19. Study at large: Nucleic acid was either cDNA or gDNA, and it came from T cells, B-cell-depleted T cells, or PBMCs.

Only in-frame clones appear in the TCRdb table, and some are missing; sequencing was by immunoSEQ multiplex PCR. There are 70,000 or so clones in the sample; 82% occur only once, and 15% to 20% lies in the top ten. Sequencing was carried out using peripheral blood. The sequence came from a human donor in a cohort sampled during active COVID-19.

CDR3 bases: TGTGCCAGCAGCTCCGGGTCCTTCACAGATACGCAGTATTTT. Its translation is CASSSGSFTDTQYF. The V call is TRBV7-9, the J call TRBJ2-3; D uncertain. V was pared by 4 bases and J by 2 bases, with 10 bases between. This CDR3 has 14 residues. Germline CDR1 SEHNR, CDR2 FQNEAQ (reference sequence).